The rows below give T cell receptor beta chains drawn from one sample of a study of PD-1 blockade in classical Hodgkin lymphoma. Clones were sequenced by immunoSEQ multiplex PCR, and TCRdb holds only the in-frame ones, with some missing. The sample lists around 40,000 clones; around 71% were seen once. The specimen comprised peripheral blood mononuclear cells (PBMCs), sampled at baseline. These receptors came from a human donor with classical Hodgkin lymphoma. The CDR3 runs from the conserved cysteine through the conserved F or W. Each record gives: V gene, D gene, clone size, J gene, CDR3 protein, CDR3 DNA. The D gene is left open where the match is weak. Only part of the rows carry a size: once, few, many, or a class if the clone is expanded.

v_call: TRBV27; d_call: TRBD2; clone_size: -; j_call: TRBJ2-1; cdr3_aa: CASSRPGLAGGPREQFF; cdr3_nt: TGTGCCAGCAGTAGACCGGGACTAGCGGGGGGGCCGCGTGAGCAGTTCTTC
v_call: TRBV6-1; d_call: -; clone_size: -; j_call: TRBJ1-1; cdr3_aa: CASSEYASVVNTEAFF; cdr3_nt: TGTGCCAGCAGTGAATACGCCTCGGTTGTGAACACTGAAGCTTTCTTT
v_call: TRBV6-1; d_call: -; clone_size: -; j_call: TRBJ1-2; cdr3_aa: CASSGGGAIDSNYGYTF; cdr3_nt: TGTGCCAGCAGTGGAGGGGGGGCAATCGACTCTAACTATGGCTACACCTTC
v_call: TRBV19; d_call: -; clone_size: -; j_call: TRBJ2-5; cdr3_aa: CASSIDLTAFQETQYF; cdr3_nt: TGTGCCAGTAGTATAGATCTAACAGCCTTCCAAGAGACCCAGTACTTC
v_call: TRBV29-1; d_call: -; clone_size: -; j_call: TRBJ1-2; cdr3_aa: CSVRTGPRGYTF; cdr3_nt: TGCAGCGTTCGTACAGGGCCGAGGGGCTACACCTTC
v_call: TRBV28; d_call: TRBD1; clone_size: -; j_call: TRBJ2-5; cdr3_aa: CASSRDRVDRTQETQYF; cdr3_nt: TGTGCCAGCAGTCGAGACAGGGTGGATAGGACCCAAGAGACCCAGTACTTC
v_call: TRBV28; d_call: TRBD2; clone_size: -; j_call: TRBJ2-7; cdr3_aa: CASSFLAGVVYEQYF; cdr3_nt: TGTGCCAGCAGTTTTTTAGCGGGAGTGGTCTACGAGCAGTACTTC
v_call: TRBV7-2; d_call: TRBD1; clone_size: -; j_call: TRBJ1-1; cdr3_aa: CASSFPGTGTSEAFF; cdr3_nt: TGTGCCAGCAGCTTCCCCGGGACAGGGACGTCTGAAGCTTTCTTT
v_call: TRBV9; d_call: -; clone_size: -; j_call: TRBJ2-1; cdr3_aa: CASSVTGLGGINEQFF; cdr3_nt: TGTGCCAGCAGCGTTACAGGACTAGGGGGGATCAATGAGCAGTTCTTC
v_call: TRBV30; d_call: TRBD2; clone_size: few; j_call: TRBJ2-3; cdr3_aa: CAFHGGGTDTQYF; cdr3_nt: TGTGCCTTCCACGGGGGGGGGACGGATACGCAGTATTTT
v_call: TRBV9; d_call: TRBD1; clone_size: -; j_call: TRBJ2-2; cdr3_aa: CASSVSSGGTGELFF; cdr3_nt: TGTGCCAGCAGCGTCTCTTCAGGGGGCACCGGGGAGCTGTTTTTT
v_call: TRBV2; d_call: -; clone_size: -; j_call: TRBJ1-1; cdr3_aa: CASSGGLARGSTEAFF; cdr3_nt: TGTGCCAGCAGTGGAGGCCTTGCGAGGGGGTCCACTGAAGCTTTCTTT
v_call: TRBV4-3; d_call: -; clone_size: few; j_call: TRBJ2-1; cdr3_aa: CASSASLSSYNEQFF; cdr3_nt: TGCGCCAGCAGTGCCTCGCTGAGCTCCTACAATGAGCAGTTCTTC
v_call: TRBV6-6; d_call: -; clone_size: once; j_call: TRBJ2-1; cdr3_aa: CASSYSPGRFDEQFF; cdr3_nt: TGTGCCAGCAGTTACTCTCCCGGGAGATTTGATGAGCAGTTCTTC
v_call: TRBV6-6; d_call: -; clone_size: medium-sized; j_call: TRBJ1-1; cdr3_aa: CASTVTGNTEAFF; cdr3_nt: TGTGCCAGCACCGTGACAGGGAACACTGAAGCTTTCTTT
v_call: TRBV7-9; d_call: -; clone_size: -; j_call: TRBJ1-1; cdr3_aa: CASSLAGTEAFF; cdr3_nt: TGTGCCAGCAGCTTAGCGGGCACTGAAGCTTTCTTT
v_call: TRBV13; d_call: -; clone_size: few; j_call: TRBJ1-4; cdr3_aa: CASSLGRGLSQEKLFF; cdr3_nt: TGTGCCAGCAGCTTAGGCCGTGGACTATCACAGGAAAAACTGTTTTTT